These 18 T cell receptor beta chains were sequenced from one sample in a study of response to subunit inactivated influenza vaccine. MiXCR, run by TCRdb on the RT-PCR reads, gives a single entry per CDR3 protein. The profile shows a few hundred thousand distinct CDR3 sequences, approximately 23% of them singletons. The sample here was PBMCs from blood, taken approximately 20 months after vaccination. The source is a man between 50 and 69 years old who received an inactivated influenza vaccine.

V and J are TRBV28 and TRBJ1-5, with TRBD1 matching over 7 bases. J was trimmed by 0 bases and V by 5 bases; bases with no gene match: 16. The CDR3 covers 19 residues. Germline V gene lookup returns CDR1 MDHEN and CDR2 SYDVKM. This CDR3 reads CASSPGGQTSGYSNQPQHF. CDR3 nucleotide sequence: TGTGCCAGCAGTCCCGGGGGACAGACCAGCGGTTATAGCAATCAGCCCCAGCATTTT.

This clonotype was observed many times. The chain has TRBV5-1 and TRBJ2-3; 10 bases fit TRBD2. V dropped 7 bases and J dropped 2; count of bases not matched to a gene: 10. This CDR3 comprises 16 residues. CDR1 and CDR2 (germline): SGHRS, YFSETQ. The CDR3 protein is CASRGLAGDDTDTQYF. The CDR3 region has the DNA TGCGCCAGCCGAGGGCTAGCGGGGGATGACACAGATACGCAGTATTTT.

This chain links TRBV3-1 with TRBJ2-2, with D unresolved. The V and J ends lost 1 base and 6 bases respectively, with 12 bases between them. The germline CDR1 and CDR2 sequences are LGHDT and YNNKEL (reference sequence). The CDR3 totals 15 residues. The CDR3: CASSQVRPGAGELFF. The CDR3 DNA is TGTGCCAGCAGCCAAGTTCGCCCGGGTGCCGGGGAGCTGTTTTTT.

This clonotype was seen a single time. CDR3 residues: CASSGRGYQETQYF. The CDR3 DNA is TGTGCCAGCAGCGGGCGTGGGTACCAAGAGACCCAGTACTTC. The chain links TRBV9 to TRBJ2-5; the D is unclear. With 3 bases removed from V and 0 bases from J, the gap between germline ends came to 9 bases. Germline loops: CDR1 SGDLS, CDR2 YYNGEE. The CDR3 loop spans 14 amino acids.

The table lists this clonotype with a few counts. The V and J genes are TRBV12-3 or TRBV12-4 and TRBJ1-3, with no clear D. The CDR3 is 13 residues long. Trimming took off 4 bases at V and 4 bases at J, with 8 bases between the two ends. As DNA, the CDR3 is TGTGCCAGCAGTTCGATACAGGGAAACACCATATATTTT. Protein sequence: CASSSIQGNTIYF.

This clonotype was seen more than once but under ten times. This sequence joins TRBV2 and TRBJ2-7, with 13 positions matching TRBD2. Germline CDR1 reads SNHLY; CDR2 reads FYNNEI. This CDR3 is 15 amino acids long. V lost 6 bases to trimming and J lost 7 bases; unmatched junction nucleotides: 9. The CDR3, as DNA: TGTGCCAGCAGCAACGGACTAGCGGGAGTTCGGGAGCAGTACTTC. Translating gives CASSNGLAGVREQYF. Together with reference TRBV2 and TRBJ2-7, the CDR3 gives the full variable domain: EPEVTQTPSHQVTQMGQEVILRCVPISNHLYFYWYRQILGQKVEFLVSFYNNEISEKSEIFDDQFSVERPDGSNFTLKIRSTKLEDSAMYFCASSNGLAGVREQYFGPGTRLTVT.

This clonotype was seen more than once but under ten times. J is TRBJ2-7 and V is TRBV11-2; D is ambiguous. The CDR3 has 13 amino acids. Germline V gives CDR1 SGHAT, CDR2 FQNNGV. Deletions cut 1 base from V and 4 bases from J, with 8 bases between. The CDR3 bases are TGTGCCAGCAGCTTAGGTTCGGGTTACGAGCAGTACTTC. Translating it yields CASSLGSGYEQYF.

The V gene is TRBV9, the J gene TRBJ1-2, with no clear D. The germline CDR1 and CDR2 sequences are SGDLS and YYNGEE. The V and J ends lost 4 bases and 8 bases respectively, with 12 bases between them. The CDR3 is made up of 12 amino acids. CDR3 protein: CASSPWTGGYTF. CDR3 in DNA: TGTGCCAGCAGCCCGTGGACGGGAGGCTACACCTTC. Filled out from reference TRBV9 and TRBJ1-2, the complete variable domain reads DSGVTQTPKHLITATGQRVTLRCSPRSGDLSVYWYQQSLDQGLQFLIQYYNGEERAKGNILERFSAQQFPDLHSELNLSSLELGDSALYFCASSPWTGGYTFGSGTRLTVV.

The rearrangement joins TRBV7-9 to TRBJ1-2; D is unresolved. The germline CDR1 and CDR2 sequences are SEHNR and FQNEAQ (reference sequence). This CDR3 comprises 11 residues. V lost 5 bases and J lost 8, with 9 bases in between. DNA for the CDR3: TGTGCCAGCAGCCAAGGAGAGGGCTACACCTTC. It specifies CASSQGEGYTF.

This chain connects TRBV7-2 to TRBJ2-1, with 8 bases matching TRBD2. CDR3 length: 14 residues. Trimming at V came to 3 bases and at J to 5 bases, leaving 3 bases not matched to a gene. CDR1 and CDR2 from the germline V gene are SGHTA and FQGNSA. CDR3 protein: CASSFRTSNNEQFF. The CDR3 DNA sequence: TGTGCCAGCAGCTTCAGGACTAGCAACAATGAGCAGTTCTTC.

The chain couples TRBV20-1 to TRBJ2-7; maybe TRBD1 (5 bases). CDR1 and CDR2 from the germline V gene are DFQATT and SNEGSKA (reference sequence). The CDR3 runs 14 residues. Deletions cut 4 bases from V and 2 bases from J, with 15 bases between. CDR3: CSATFGRVTYEQYF. CDR3 in DNA: TGCAGTGCTACGTTCGGCAGGGTGACCTACGAGCAGTACTTC.

The V and J genes are TRBV5-1 and TRBJ2-7, with a tentative D call TRBD1 (6 bases). CDR1 SGHRS and CDR2 YFSETQ come from the germline V gene. V was shortened by 4 bases and J by 6 bases, with 11 bases between the two germline ends. The CDR3 length is 12 residues. CDR3 nucleotide sequence: TGCGCCAGCAGCGTTGGACAGTCCGAGCAGTACTTC. Its protein is CASSVGQSEQYF. The whole variable domain, remainder taken from reference TRBV5-1 and TRBJ2-7, is KAGVTQTPRYLIKTRGQQVTLSCSPISGHRSVSWYQQTPGQGLQFLFEYFSETQRNKGNFPGRFSGRQFSNSRSEMNVSTLELGDSALYLCASSVGQSEQYFGPGTRLTVT.

The V call is TRBV20-1, the J call TRBJ1-2; possible D gene TRBD1, 5 bases. CDR1 and CDR2 (germline): DFQATT, SNEGSKA (reference sequence). V gave up 2 bases and J gave up 2 bases, with 9 bases separating them. The CDR3 is 13 amino acids. The CDR3 loop is CSARQGSNYGYTF. The CDR3 coding sequence is TGCAGTGCTAGACAGGGTTCCAACTATGGCTACACCTTC.

The chain carries TRBV20-1 and TRBJ1-5, with D tentatively TRBD1 (6 bases). The ends were cut back, 3 bases at V and 2 bases at J, with 11 bases in the middle. The CDR3 runs 14 residues. CDR1 DFQATT and CDR2 SNEGSKA come from the germline V gene (reference sequence). The CDR3 loop reads CSASRRGGNQPQHF. CDR3 coding DNA: TGCAGTGCTAGTCGCAGGGGAGGCAATCAGCCCCAGCATTTT.

This chain connects TRBV20-1 to TRBJ1-2; D is unclear. Germline V CDR1 and CDR2: DFQATT, SNEGSKA (reference sequence). CDR3 length: 13 residues. V lost 4 bases and J lost 2, with 11 bases in between. The CDR3 DNA reads as TGCAGTGCTACCCCGTCGACCAACTATGGCTACACCTTC. It specifies CSATPSTNYGYTF.

This clonotype was recorded many times. The chain carries TRBV6-6 and TRBJ1-2; no clear D gene. The germline V and J ends were trimmed by 7 bases and 2 bases, with 11 bases remaining between them. CDR3 size: 13 residues. Germline CDR1 MNHNY, CDR2 SVGAGI (reference sequence). CDR3 bases: TGTGCCAGCACTCTCGCTAAAAACTATGGCTACACCTTC. Amino acids: CASTLAKNYGYTF.

This clonotype was found a few times. The genes are TRBV5-1 and TRBJ2-1; a weak D match, TRBD1 (6 bases). Germline V lookup: CDR1 SGHRS, CDR2 YFSETQ. V lost 4 bases and J lost 4, with 18 bases in between. The CDR3 spans 16 residues. CDR3 DNA: TGCGCCAGCAGCCCTGGCAGCTGGACAGAGTACAATGAGCAGTTCTTC. Its protein product is CASSPGSWTEYNEQFF.

The chain uses TRBV5-6 and TRBJ1-1; 7 bases line up with TRBD1. Looked up from germline, CDR1 is SGHDT and CDR2 is YYEEEE. Unmatched junction bases numbered 13, after V lost 3 bases and J lost 2 bases. The CDR3 is made up of 17 amino acids. The DNA for the CDR3 is TGTGCCAGCAGCTCAACCACCCGAGGACAGGCCAACACTGAAGCTTTCTTT. As protein: CASSSTTRGQANTEAFF.